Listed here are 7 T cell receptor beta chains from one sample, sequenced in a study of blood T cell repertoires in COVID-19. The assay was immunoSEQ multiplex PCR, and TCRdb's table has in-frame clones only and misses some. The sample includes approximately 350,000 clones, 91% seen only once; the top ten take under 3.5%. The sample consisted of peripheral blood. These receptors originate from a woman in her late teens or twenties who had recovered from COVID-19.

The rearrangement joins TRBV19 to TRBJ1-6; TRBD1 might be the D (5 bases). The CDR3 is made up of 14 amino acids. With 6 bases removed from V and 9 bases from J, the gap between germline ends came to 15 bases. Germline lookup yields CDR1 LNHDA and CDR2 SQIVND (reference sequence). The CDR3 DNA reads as TGTGCCAGTAGAAATTCGGGGGGTGGTTCACCCCTCCACTTT. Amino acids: CASRNSGGGSPLHF.

CDR3 amino acids: CASSFGQVLYNEQFF. CDR3 nucleotide sequence: TGTGCCAGCAGCTTCGGACAGGTCCTCTACAATGAGCAGTTCTTC. The V and J genes are TRBV5-6 and TRBJ2-1, with TRBD1 matching 7 bases. CDR3 length: 15 amino acids. The ends lost 2 bases at V and 3 bases at J; junction bases unmatched: 5. The V gene's germline CDR1 is SGHDT and CDR2 YYEEEE.

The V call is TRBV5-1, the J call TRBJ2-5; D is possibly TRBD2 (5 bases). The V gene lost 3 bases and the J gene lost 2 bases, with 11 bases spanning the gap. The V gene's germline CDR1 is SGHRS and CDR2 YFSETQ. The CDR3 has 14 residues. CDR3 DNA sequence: TGCGCCAGCAGCTGGAGGACTCTTCAAGAGACCCAGTACTTC. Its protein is CASSWRTLQETQYF.

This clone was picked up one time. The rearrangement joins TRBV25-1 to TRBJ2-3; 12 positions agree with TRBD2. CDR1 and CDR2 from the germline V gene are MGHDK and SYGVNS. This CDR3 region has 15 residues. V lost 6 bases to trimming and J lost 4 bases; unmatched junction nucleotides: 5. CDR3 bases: TGTGCCAGCAGGACTAGCGGGAGTTTTTCAGATACGCAGTATTTT. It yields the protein CASRTSGSFSDTQYF.

In nucleotides, the CDR3 is TGTGCCAGCAGCGCCGCGGGGATATACTATGGCTACACCTTC. The encoded protein is CASSAAGIYYGYTF. The chain joins TRBV6-2 or TRBV6-3 to TRBJ1-2; D is ambiguous. Trimming took 6 bases from V and 3 from J, leaving 14 bases between them. CDR3 length equals 14 residues. CDR1 MNHEY and CDR2 SVGEGT come from the germline V gene.

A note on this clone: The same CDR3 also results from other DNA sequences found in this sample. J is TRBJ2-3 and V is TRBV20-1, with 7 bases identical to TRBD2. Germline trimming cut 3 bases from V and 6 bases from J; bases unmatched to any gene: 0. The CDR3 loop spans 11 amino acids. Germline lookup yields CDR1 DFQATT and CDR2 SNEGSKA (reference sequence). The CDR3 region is CSARRGDTQYF. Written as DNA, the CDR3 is TGCAGTGCTAGGCGGGGGGATACGCAGTATTTT.

The DNA for the CDR3 is TGTGCCAGCAGTCGGACTAGCGGGGTGGGAGATACGCAGTATTTT. Amino acid sequence: CASSRTSGVGDTQYF. The J gene is TRBJ2-3, the V gene TRBV27; 12 bases align to TRBD2. Germline values: CDR1 MNHEY, CDR2 SMNVEV (reference sequence). CDR3 length equals 15 residues. V lost 5 bases to trimming and J lost 5 bases; unmatched junction nucleotides: 5.